This TCR beta chain is drawn from a study of response to subunit inactivated influenza vaccine. The table lists this clonotype with a few counts. Using its own MiXCR run on the RT-PCR reads, TCRdb lists one record per CDR3 protein. Of about 500,000 distinct CDR3 sequences listed, over 10% are singletons. Deletions cut 7 bases from V and 5 bases from J, with 9 bases between. In germline, CDR1 is MNHEY, CDR2 SVGEGT. The CDR3 consists of 11 residues. The V gene is TRBV6-2 or TRBV6-3, the J gene TRBJ2-7, with D maybe TRBD2 (7 bases). The receptor comes from a man aged 50 to 60 who received an inactivated influenza vaccine. Sequences were derived from PBMCs from blood, sampled about 40 days after vaccination. In DNA, the CDR3 is TGTGCCAGCAAAGGGGGGGACGAGCAGTACTTC. This encodes CASKGGDEQYF.